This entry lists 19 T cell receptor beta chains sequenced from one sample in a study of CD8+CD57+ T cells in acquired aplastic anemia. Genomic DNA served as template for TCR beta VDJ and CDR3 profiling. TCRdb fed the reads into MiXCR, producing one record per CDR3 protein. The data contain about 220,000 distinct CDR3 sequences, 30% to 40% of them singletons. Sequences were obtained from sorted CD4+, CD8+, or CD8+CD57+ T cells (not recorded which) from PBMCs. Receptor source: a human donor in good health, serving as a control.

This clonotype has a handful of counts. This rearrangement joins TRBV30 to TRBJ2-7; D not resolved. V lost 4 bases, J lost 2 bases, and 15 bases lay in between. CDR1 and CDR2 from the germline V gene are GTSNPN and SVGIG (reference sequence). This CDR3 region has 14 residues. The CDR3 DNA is TGTGCCTGGAATCCGATCGGCAGAGCCTACGAGCAGTACTTC. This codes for CAWNPIGRAYEQYF.

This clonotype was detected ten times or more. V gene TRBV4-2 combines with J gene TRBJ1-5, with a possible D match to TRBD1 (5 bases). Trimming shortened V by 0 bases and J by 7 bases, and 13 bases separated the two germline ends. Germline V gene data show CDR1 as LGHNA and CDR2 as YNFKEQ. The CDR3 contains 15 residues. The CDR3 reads CASSQDSVTGQPQHF. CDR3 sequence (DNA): TGTGCCAGCAGCCAAGATTCAGTTACAGGCCAGCCCCAGCATTTT.

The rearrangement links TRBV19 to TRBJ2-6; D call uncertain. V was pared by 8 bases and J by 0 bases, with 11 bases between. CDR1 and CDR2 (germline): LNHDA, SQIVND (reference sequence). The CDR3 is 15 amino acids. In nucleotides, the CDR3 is TGTGCCAGTGGTTCTCAATCCTCTGGGGCCAACGTCCTGACTTTC. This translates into CASGSQSSGANVLTF.

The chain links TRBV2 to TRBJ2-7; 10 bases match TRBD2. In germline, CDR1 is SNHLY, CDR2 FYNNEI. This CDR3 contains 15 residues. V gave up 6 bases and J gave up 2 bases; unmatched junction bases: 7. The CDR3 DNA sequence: TGTGCCAGCAGCGACGGGACTAGCGACCCCTACGAGCAGTACTTC. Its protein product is CASSDGTSDPYEQYF. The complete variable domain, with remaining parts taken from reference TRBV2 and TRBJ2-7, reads EPEVTQTPSHQVTQMGQEVILRCVPISNHLYFYWYRQILGQKVEFLVSFYNNEISEKSEIFDDQFSVERPDGSNFTLKIRSTKLEDSAMYFCASSDGTSDPYEQYFGPGTRLTVT.

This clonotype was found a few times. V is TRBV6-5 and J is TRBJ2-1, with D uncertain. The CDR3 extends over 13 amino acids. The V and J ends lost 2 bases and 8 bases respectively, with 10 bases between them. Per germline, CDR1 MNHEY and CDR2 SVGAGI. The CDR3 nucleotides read TGTGCCAGCAGTTACGGCTATTACGATGAGCAGTTCTTC. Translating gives CASSYGYYDEQFF.

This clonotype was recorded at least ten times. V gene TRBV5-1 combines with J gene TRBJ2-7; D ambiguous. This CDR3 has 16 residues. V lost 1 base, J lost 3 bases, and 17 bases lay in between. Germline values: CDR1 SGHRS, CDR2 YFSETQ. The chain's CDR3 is CASSLNIGSNFYEQYF. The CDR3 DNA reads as TGCGCCAGCAGCTTGAATATCGGCAGCAACTTCTACGAGCAGTACTTC.

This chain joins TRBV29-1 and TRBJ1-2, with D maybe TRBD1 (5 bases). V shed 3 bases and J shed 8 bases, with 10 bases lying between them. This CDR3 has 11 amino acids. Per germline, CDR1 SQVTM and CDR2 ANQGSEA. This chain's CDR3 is CSVEGRRGYTF. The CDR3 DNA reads TGCAGCGTTGAGGGACGAAGGGGCTACACCTTC.

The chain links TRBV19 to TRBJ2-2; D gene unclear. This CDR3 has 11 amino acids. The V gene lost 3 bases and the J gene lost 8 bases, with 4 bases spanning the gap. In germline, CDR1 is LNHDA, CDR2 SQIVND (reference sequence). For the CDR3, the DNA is TGTGCCAGTAGTATGAGAGGGGAGCTGTTTTTT. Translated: CASSMRGELFF.

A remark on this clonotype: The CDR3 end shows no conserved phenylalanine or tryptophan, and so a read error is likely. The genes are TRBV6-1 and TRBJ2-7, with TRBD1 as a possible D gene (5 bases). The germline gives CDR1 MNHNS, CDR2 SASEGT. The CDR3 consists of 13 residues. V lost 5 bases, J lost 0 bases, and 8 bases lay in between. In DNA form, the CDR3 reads TGTGCCAGCAGTCTCACAGGCTCCTACGAGCAGTACCTC. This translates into CASSLTGSYEQYL.

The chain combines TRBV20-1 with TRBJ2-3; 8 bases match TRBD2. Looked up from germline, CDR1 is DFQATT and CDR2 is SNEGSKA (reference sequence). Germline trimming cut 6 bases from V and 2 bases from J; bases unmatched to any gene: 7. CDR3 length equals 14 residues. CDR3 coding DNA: TGCAGTGCCCCCACGGGGGGGACCACAGATACGCAGTATTTT. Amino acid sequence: CSAPTGGTTDTQYF.

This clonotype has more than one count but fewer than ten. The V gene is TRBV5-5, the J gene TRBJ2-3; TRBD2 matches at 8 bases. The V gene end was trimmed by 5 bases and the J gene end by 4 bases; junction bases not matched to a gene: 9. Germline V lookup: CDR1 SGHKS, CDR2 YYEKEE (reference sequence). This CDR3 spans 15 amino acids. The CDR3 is CASRLGGAEADTQYF. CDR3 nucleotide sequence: TGTGCCAGCAGACTCGGGGGGGCGGAGGCAGATACGCAGTATTTT. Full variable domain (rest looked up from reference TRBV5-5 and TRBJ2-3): DAGVTQSPTHLIKTRGQQVTLRCSPISGHKSVSWYQQVLGQGPQFIFQYYEKEERGRGNFPDRFSARQFPNYSSELNVNALLLGDSALYLCASRLGGAEADTQYFGPGTRLTVL.

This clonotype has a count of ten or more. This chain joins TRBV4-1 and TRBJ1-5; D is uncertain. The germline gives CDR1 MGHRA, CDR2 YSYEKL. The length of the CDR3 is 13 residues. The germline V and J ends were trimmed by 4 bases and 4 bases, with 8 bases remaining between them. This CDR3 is CASSRSGNQPQHF. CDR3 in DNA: TGCGCCAGCAGCCGTTCCGGGAATCAGCCCCAGCATTTT.

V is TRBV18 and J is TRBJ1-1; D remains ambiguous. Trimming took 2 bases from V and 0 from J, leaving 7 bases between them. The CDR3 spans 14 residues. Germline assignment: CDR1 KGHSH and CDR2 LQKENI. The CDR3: CASSPSILNTEAFF. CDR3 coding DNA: TGTGCCAGCTCACCATCAATTCTGAACACTGAAGCTTTCTTT.

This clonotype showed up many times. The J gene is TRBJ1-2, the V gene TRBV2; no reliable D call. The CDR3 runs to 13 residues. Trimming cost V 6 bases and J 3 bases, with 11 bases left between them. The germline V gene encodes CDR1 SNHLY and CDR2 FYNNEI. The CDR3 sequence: CASRMAGYYGYTF. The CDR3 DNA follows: TGTGCCAGCAGGATGGCGGGCTACTATGGCTACACCTTC.

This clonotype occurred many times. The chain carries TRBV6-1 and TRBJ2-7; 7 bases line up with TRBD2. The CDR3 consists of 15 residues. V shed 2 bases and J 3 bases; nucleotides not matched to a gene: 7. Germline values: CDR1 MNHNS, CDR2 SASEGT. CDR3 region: CASSEIGGSVYEQYF. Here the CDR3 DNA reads TGTGCCAGCAGTGAAATAGGCGGGAGTGTCTACGAGCAGTACTTC.

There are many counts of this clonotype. The CDR3 here is CASSELVAGTREQYF. The CDR3 coding sequence is TGTGCCAGCAGTGAACTGGTAGCGGGGACTAGGGAGCAGTACTTC. The chain couples TRBV2 to TRBJ2-7, with 8 nucleotides matching TRBD2. This CDR3 contains 15 residues. V dropped 2 bases and J dropped 7; count of bases not matched to a gene: 10. CDR1 and CDR2 (germline): SNHLY, FYNNEI.

CDR3 DNA: TGCGCCAGCAGCTTGGGATCGGGAAATGAAAAACTGTTTTTT. Amino acids: CASSLGSGNEKLFF. The chain links TRBV5-1 to TRBJ1-4, with D unresolved. The CDR3 consists of 14 residues. V was pared by 0 bases and J by 5 bases, with 8 bases between. Germline CDR1 SGHRS, CDR2 YFSETQ.

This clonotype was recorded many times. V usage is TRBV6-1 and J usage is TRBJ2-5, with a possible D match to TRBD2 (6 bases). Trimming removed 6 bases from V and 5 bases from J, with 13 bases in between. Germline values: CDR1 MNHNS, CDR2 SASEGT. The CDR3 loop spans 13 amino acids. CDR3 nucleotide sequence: TGTGCCAGCAGGCCCGGCGGGATTGAGACCCAGTACTTC. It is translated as CASRPGGIETQYF.

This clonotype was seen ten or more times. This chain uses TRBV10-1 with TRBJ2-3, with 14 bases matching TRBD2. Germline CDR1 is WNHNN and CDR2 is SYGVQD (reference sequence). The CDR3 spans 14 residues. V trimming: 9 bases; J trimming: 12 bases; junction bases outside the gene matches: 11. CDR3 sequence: CASGTSGSSVPQYF. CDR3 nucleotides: TGCGCCAGTGGGACTAGCGGGAGTTCTGTCCCCCAGTATTTT.